Listed below are T cell receptor beta chains from one sample, sequenced in a study of vaccination and CD4 T cells after COVID-19. The antigens these receptors bind are not known. One entry per CDR3 protein, called by TCRdb with MiXCR from the PCR reads. The sample holds about 11,000 distinct CDR3 sequences, around 60% seen once. Sequenced material: CD4+ T cells from blood, cultured in vitro. These receptors were taken from a human donor who had recovered from COVID-19. Both conserved end residues are part of each CDR3. A D gene is named only where the DNA matches it firmly. Expanded clones are given a class, and other clones once, few, many or no size at all.

j_gene | d_gene | abundance | v_gene | CDR3aa | CDR3nt
TRBJ2-7 | . | . | TRBV7-6 | CASSLGGTYEQYF | TGTGCCAGCAGCTTAGGAGGGACATACGAGCAGTACTTC
TRBJ2-7 | TRBD2 | once | TRBV2 | CASSVSGGGAYEQYF | TGTGCCAGCAGTGTAAGCGGGGGAGGCGCCTACGAGCAGTACTTC
TRBJ1-2 | . | . | TRBV6-5 | CASSSDLGNYGYTF | TGTGCCAGCAGTTCCGATCTCGGGAACTATGGCTACACCTTC
TRBJ2-3 | . | . | TRBV20-1 | CSARQSDTQYF | TGCAGTGCCAGACAGTCAGATACGCAGTATTTT
TRBJ2-7 | TRBD1 | . | TRBV5-1 | CASSLDTGQGYEQYF | TGCGCCAGCAGCTTGGATACGGGACAGGGCTACGAGCAGTACTTC
TRBJ1-2 | . | . | TRBV7-2 | CASSQTSNAAGRGYTF | TGTGCCAGCAGCCAGACGTCGAATGCGGCAGGGCGAGGCTACACCTTC
TRBJ2-7 | TRBD1 | . | TRBV5-1 | CASSLEIRTGGDEQYF | TGCGCCAGCAGCTTGGAGATTAGGACAGGGGGCGACGAGCAGTACTTC
TRBJ1-2 | . | medium-sized | TRBV11-3 | CASSLETGNYGYTF | TGTGCCAGCAGCTTAGAAACAGGGAACTATGGCTACACCTTC
TRBJ1-1 | . | . | TRBV7-3 | CASSPPQSTEAFF | TGTGCCAGCAGCCCCCCCCAGAGCACTGAAGCTTTCTTT
TRBJ1-1 | . | few | TRBV11-3 | CASSSLRGSTEAFF | TGTGCCAGCAGCTCCCTTAGGGGGAGCACTGAAGCTTTCTTT
TRBJ1-6 | TRBD1 | few | TRBV20-1 | CSASLLLDRDNSPLHF | TGCAGTGCTAGTCTCTTATTGGACAGGGATAATTCACCCCTCCACTTT
TRBJ1-1 | . | . | TRBV6-2/TRBV6-3 | CASTRTDTLTEAFF | TGTGCCAGCACCCGAACTGACACATTGACTGAAGCTTTCTTT
TRBJ2-7 | TRBD2 | . | TRBV20-1 | CSAQRGLTYEQYF | TGCAGTGCCCAGCGGGGGTTAACCTACGAGCAGTACTTC
TRBJ1-1 | TRBD1 | . | TRBV28 | CATRDEGAPGAFF | TGTGCCACCCGAGACGAGGGGGCCCCTGGAGCTTTCTTT
TRBJ2-3 | TRBD2 | . | TRBV11-3 | CASGEGLNTDTQYF | TGTGCCAGCGGGGAGGGACTAAACACAGATACGCAGTATTTT
TRBJ1-2 | TRBD1 | . | TRBV9 | CASSPDRHYGYTF | TGTGCCAGCAGCCCGGACAGGCACTATGGCTACACCTTC
TRBJ2-5 | . | . | TRBV2 | CASSADSKETQYF | TGTGCCAGCAGCGCGGACAGCAAAGAGACCCAGTACTTC
TRBJ1-1 | . | . | TRBV7-9 | CASSLAEGRGEAFF | TGTGCCAGCAGCTTAGCGGAGGGTCGGGGAGAAGCTTTCTTT
TRBJ1-5 | TRBD1 | . | TRBV20-1 | CSVKTGDQPQHF | TGCAGTGTCAAAACAGGGGACCAGCCCCAGCATTTT
TRBJ2-3 | . | . | TRBV20-1 | CSARAPGFTDTQYF | TGCAGTGCTAGAGCCCCGGGGTTCACAGATACGCAGTATTTT
TRBJ2-3 | . | . | TRBV21-1 | CASSTLRLAGSTDTQYF | TGTGCCAGCAGCACACTCCGGCTAGCGGGGAGCACAGATACGCAGTATTTT
TRBJ1-3 | TRBD1 | . | TRBV2 | CASRRPGQGIGNTIYF | TGTGCCAGCAGAAGACCTGGACAGGGGATTGGAAACACCATATATTTT
TRBJ1-2 | . | . | TRBV11-3 | CASSKTYNYGYTF | TGTGCCAGCAGCAAAACGTATAACTATGGCTACACCTTC
TRBJ2-2 | . | . | TRBV6-2/TRBV6-3 | CASRTQGAGGELFF | TGTGCCAGCAGGACGCAGGGTGCGGGCGGGGAGCTGTTTTTT
TRBJ1-2 | . | few | TRBV6-2/TRBV6-3 | CASSLPQGGYTF | TGTGCCAGCAGCCTCCCGCAGGGAGGCTACACCTTC
TRBJ1-1 | . | few | TRBV6-5 | CASSYEVGDTMNTEAFF | TGTGCCAGCAGTTACGAGGTTGGCGACACCATGAACACTGAAGCTTTCTTT
TRBJ2-7 | TRBD1 | . | TRBV20-1 | CSAQDRGRGYEQYF | TGCAGTGCTCAGGACAGGGGGCGCGGATACGAGCAGTACTTC
TRBJ1-1 | TRBD1 | few | TRBV20-1 | CSAGAGGGTEAFF | TGCAGTGCGGGGGCAGGGGGCGGCACTGAAGCTTTCTTT
TRBJ2-1 | . | . | TRBV30 | CAWSVRVEDEQFF | TGTGCCTGGAGTGTACGGGTGGAGGATGAGCAGTTCTTC
TRBJ2-1 | . | . | TRBV21-1 | CASSKGDSGFYNEQFF | TGTGCCAGCAGCAAAGGGGATAGCGGTTTTTACAATGAGCAGTTCTTC
TRBJ1-5 | . | once | TRBV12-3/TRBV12-4 | CASRFGGEPQHF | TGTGCCAGCAGATTCGGGGGAGAGCCCCAGCATTTT
TRBJ1-1 | . | . | TRBV7-3 | CASSTDSRTEAFF | TGTGCCAGCAGTACTGACAGTCGCACTGAAGCTTTCTTT
TRBJ2-3 | TRBD2 | . | TRBV7-2 | CASTLSGGVQDTQYF | TGTGCCAGCACCCTTAGCGGGGGGGTTCAAGATACGCAGTATTTT
TRBJ1-1 | . | . | TRBV12-3/TRBV12-4 | CASTRVGDRNTEAFF | TGTGCCAGCACCAGGGTCGGCGACAGGAACACTGAAGCTTTCTTT
TRBJ2-7 | TRBD1 | once | TRBV6-1 | CASGDRRDEQYF | TGTGCCAGTGGGGACAGGCGGGACGAGCAGTACTTC
TRBJ2-7 | . | . | TRBV15 | CATSRGPSSGGYF | TGTGCCACCAGCAGAGGTCCGTCCTCTGGCGGGTACTTC
TRBJ2-7 | . | once | TRBV7-9 | CASSQGTGKAYEQYF | TGTGCCAGCAGCCAGGGGACGGGGAAGGCCTACGAGCAGTACTTC
TRBJ2-4 | . | . | TRBV20-1 | CSATSSSHGGVQYF | TGCAGTGCTACCAGTTCATCCCACGGCGGAGTTCAGTACTTC
TRBJ1-2 | . | . | TRBV20-1 | CSAIGGGTDGYTF | TGCAGTGCCATAGGGGGGGGAACCGATGGCTACACCTTC
TRBJ2-4 | . | . | TRBV4-2 | CASSQDWTNGNIQYF | TGTGCCAGCAGCCAAGATTGGACAAACGGAAACATTCAGTACTTC
TRBJ1-2 | . | . | TRBV11-2 | CASSLVVGQGGYGYTF | TGTGCCAGCAGCTTAGTTGTGGGGCAGGGCGGCTATGGCTACACCTTC
TRBJ1-1 | . | . | TRBV7-8 | CASSSRRQNTEAFF | TGTGCCAGCAGCAGTAGGCGCCAGAACACTGAAGCTTTCTTT
TRBJ1-5 | . | . | TRBV6-5 | CASSYPPTGGYSNQPQHF | TGTGCCAGCAGTTACCCCCCGACGGGGGGCTATAGCAATCAGCCCCAGCATTTT
TRBJ2-7 | TRBD1 | once | TRBV6-1 | CASSLDRALGQYF | TGTGCCAGCAGTCTTGACAGGGCTCTCGGGCAGTACTTC
TRBJ2-7 | TRBD2 | . | TRBV7-9 | CASSLGGRRYEQYF | TGTGCCAGCAGCCTGGGAGGGAGAAGGTACGAGCAGTACTTC
TRBJ2-1 | . | . | TRBV7-9 | CASSPHGYNEQFF | TGTGCCAGCAGTCCACACGGCTACAATGAGCAGTTCTTC
TRBJ1-6 | . | . | TRBV6-1 | CASTLIAWDSPLHF | TGTGCCAGCACCCTAATAGCATGGGATTCACCCCTCCACTTT
TRBJ1-2 | . | few | TRBV6-1 | CASKGPGYTF | TGTGCCAGCAAGGGTCCTGGCTACACCTTC
TRBJ1-5 | TRBD1 | . | TRBV20-1 | CSGTGGAGNQPQHF | TGCAGTGGGACAGGGGGCGCAGGCAATCAGCCCCAGCATTTT
TRBJ1-2 | . | . | TRBV11-3 | CASSLDHRDGYTF | TGTGCCAGCAGCTTAGATCATCGGGATGGCTACACCTTC
TRBJ1-2 | . | . | TRBV28 | CASSSAPTVYGYTF | TGTGCCAGCAGCTCTGCGCCCACAGTCTATGGCTACACCTTC
TRBJ1-2 | . | few | TRBV30 | CAWSSQVLSGYTF | TGTGCCTGGAGTTCGCAGGTCCTGTCGGGCTACACCTTC
TRBJ2-7 | . | . | TRBV11-2 | CASSSVRRAYEQYF | TGTGCCAGCAGCTCTGTGAGAAGGGCGTACGAGCAGTACTTC
TRBJ1-1 | . | . | TRBV20-1 | CSAIFLTEAFF | TGCAGTGCTATTTTTCTGACTGAAGCTTTCTTT
TRBJ1-2 | . | . | TRBV21-1 | CASSSKTGGGGAPNYGYTF | TGTGCCAGCAGCTCTAAAACTGGGGGAGGGGGCGCACCTAACTATGGCTACACCTTC
TRBJ1-5 | . | . | TRBV12-3/TRBV12-4 | CASSLALRGGQPQHF | TGTGCCAGCAGTTTAGCGCTAAGGGGAGGACAGCCCCAGCATTTT
TRBJ1-1 | . | . | TRBV7-9 | CASVRQVEDPEAFF | TGTGCCAGCGTCAGACAGGTTGAAGACCCTGAAGCTTTCTTT